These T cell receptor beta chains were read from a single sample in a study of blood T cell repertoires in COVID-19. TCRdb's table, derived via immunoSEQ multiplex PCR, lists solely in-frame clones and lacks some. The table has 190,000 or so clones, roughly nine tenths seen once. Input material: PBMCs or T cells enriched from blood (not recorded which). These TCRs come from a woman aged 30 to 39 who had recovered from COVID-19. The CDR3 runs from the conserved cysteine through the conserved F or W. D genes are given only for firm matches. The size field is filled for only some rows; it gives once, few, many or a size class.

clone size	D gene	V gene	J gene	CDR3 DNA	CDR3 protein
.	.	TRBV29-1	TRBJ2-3	TGCAGCGTCGTGCTAGCGCGCACAGATACGCAGTATTTT	CSVVLARTDTQYF
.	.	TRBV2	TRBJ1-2	TGTGCCAGTTCCCAGCAGGGGACCTATGGCTACACCTTC	CASSQQGTYGYTF
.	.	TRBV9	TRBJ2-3	TGTGCCAGCAGCGTAGGTTCAGGGTACACAGATACGCAGTATTTT	CASSVGSGYTDTQYF
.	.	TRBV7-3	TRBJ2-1	TGTGCCAGCTCACCACGGGGCGGGGCTGCCTACAATGAGCAGTTCTTC	CASSPRGGAAYNEQFF
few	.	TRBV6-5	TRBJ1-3	TGTGCCAGCAGTCGCCTCTCCGGGAACACCATATATTTT	CASSRLSGNTIYF
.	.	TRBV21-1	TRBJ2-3	TGTGCCAGCAGCAAAGTTCCGGGGTCAACTAGCACAGATACGCAGTATTTT	CASSKVPGSTSTDTQYF
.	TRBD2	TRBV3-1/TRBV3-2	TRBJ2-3	TGTGCCAGCAGCCAAGTGTCTAGCGGGGGGGCATTGGATTTT	CASSQVSSGGALDF
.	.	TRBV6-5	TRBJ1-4	TGTGCCAGCAGCCGCGGGGGTGTAACTAATGAAAAACTGTTTTTT	CASSRGGVTNEKLFF
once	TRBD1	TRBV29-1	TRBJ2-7	TGCAGCGTGTACGGGACAGGGGGCTACGAGCAGTACTTC	CSVYGTGGYEQYF
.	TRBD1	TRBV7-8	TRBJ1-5	TGTGCCAGCAGCCCCGGGACAGGCAATCAGCCCCAGCATTTT	CASSPGTGNQPQHF
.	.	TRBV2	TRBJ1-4	TGTGCCAGCAGTGTCGACATATCCCCAAAAGTATTTTTT	CASSVDISPKVFF
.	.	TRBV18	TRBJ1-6	TGTGCCAGCTCACCACCGGGTGTGACTCTGAGCTCCTATAATTCACCCCTCCACTTT	CASSPPGVTLSSYNSPLHF
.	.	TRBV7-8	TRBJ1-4	TGTGCCAGCAGCCCTTCAGAAGTATCGGGAGAAAAACTGTTTTTT	CASSPSEVSGEKLFF
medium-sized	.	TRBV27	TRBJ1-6	TGTGCCAGCAGTTTTTGGCAGGGAAGGCTCGGTTCACCCCTCCACTTT	CASSFWQGRLGSPLHF
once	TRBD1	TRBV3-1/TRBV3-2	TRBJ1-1	TGTGCCAGCAGCCAAGAGCTTGTTGTTACGGGACAGCTAAACACTGAAGCTTTCTTT	CASSQELVVTGQLNTEAFF
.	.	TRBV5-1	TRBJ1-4	TGCGCCAGCAGCCCCAGGGTGCCTAATGAAAAACTGTTTTTT	CASSPRVPNEKLFF
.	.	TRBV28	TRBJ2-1	TGTGCCAGCTCGTTTGGTAGGGGCGGTCATGGATCCAACAATGAGCAGTTCTTC	CASSFGRGGHGSNNEQFF
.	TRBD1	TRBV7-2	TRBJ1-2	TGTGCCAGCAGCTTAGTTCTTGCAGGGGACAGGTATGGCTACACCTTC	CASSLVLAGDRYGYTF
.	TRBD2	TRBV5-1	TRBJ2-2	TGCGCCAGCAGCGCAGGCGGGGGGGAGAACACCGGGGAGCTGTTTTTT	CASSAGGGENTGELFF
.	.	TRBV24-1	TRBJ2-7	TGTGCCACCAGTGATTCGGGACATTCCTACGAGCAGTACTTC	CATSDSGHSYEQYF
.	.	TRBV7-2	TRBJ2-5	TGTGCCAAACAAGAGGTTGGAGTGGAGACCCAGTACTTC	CAKQEVGVETQYF
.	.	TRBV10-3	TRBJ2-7	TGTGCCATCAGTGACCCGAGGAGCAGGGGGGCCCACGAGCAGTACTTC	CAISDPRSRGAHEQYF
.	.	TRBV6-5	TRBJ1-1	TGTGCCAGCAGTTACATGGGAGCGATGAACACTGAAGCTTTCTTT	CASSYMGAMNTEAFF
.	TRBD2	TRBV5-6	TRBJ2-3	TGTGCCAGCAGCTTTGCGGGAGGGGGCTCAGATACGCAGTATTTT	CASSFAGGGSDTQYF
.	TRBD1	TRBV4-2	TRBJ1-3	TGTGCCAGCAGCCAAACGACAGGGAGCTCTGGAAACACCATATATTTT	CASSQTTGSSGNTIYF
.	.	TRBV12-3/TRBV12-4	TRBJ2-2	TGTGCCAGCGGGGCAGGGCAACTCGGGGAGCTGTTTTTT	CASGAGQLGELFF
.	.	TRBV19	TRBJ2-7	TGTGCCAGTAGTATCCGGGAACCGGGGGAGCAGTACTTC	CASSIREPGEQYF
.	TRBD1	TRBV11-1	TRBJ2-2	TGTGCCAGCGAGACAGGGACGAGCACCGGGGAGCTGTTTTTT	CASETGTSTGELFF
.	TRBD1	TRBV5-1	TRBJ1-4	TGCGCCAGCAGCTTCGACAGGGTCGGAACTAATGAAAAACTGTTTTTT	CASSFDRVGTNEKLFF
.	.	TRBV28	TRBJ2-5	TGTGCCAGCAGTTTTCTAGCGCGTTCACAAGAGACCCAGTACTTC	CASSFLARSQETQYF
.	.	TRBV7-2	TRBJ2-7	TGTGCCAGCAGCTTCAACGGAGGGGAAACCTACGAGCAGTACTTC	CASSFNGGETYEQYF
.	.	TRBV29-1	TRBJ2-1	TGCAGCGTTGAAGATCCCCCTCGGGAGCAGTTCTTC	CSVEDPPREQFF
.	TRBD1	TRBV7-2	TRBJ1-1	TGTGCCAGCAGCTTAAGACAGGGCAACACTGAAGCTTTCTTT	CASSLRQGNTEAFF
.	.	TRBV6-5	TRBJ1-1	TGTGCCAGCAGTCACAGGAGGGAAACTGAAGCTTTCTTT	CASSHRRETEAFF
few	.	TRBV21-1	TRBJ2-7	TGTGCCAGCAGCAAAGCTCCCTCTTTGTTC	CASSKAPSLF
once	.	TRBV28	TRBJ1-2	TGTGCCAGCAGTTTTTCTCATGGCTACACCTTC	CASSFSHGYTF
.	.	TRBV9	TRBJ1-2	TGTGCCAGCAGAGGAGGGACGGCGACTAACTATGGCTACACCTTC	CASRGGTATNYGYTF
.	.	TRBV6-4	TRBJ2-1	TGTGCCAGCAGTGGAGCGGGCGATGAGCAGTTCTTC	CASSGAGDEQFF
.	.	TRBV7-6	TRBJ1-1	TGTGCCAGCAGCTTAGCCCCGGGGAACACTGAAGCTTTCTTT	CASSLAPGNTEAFF
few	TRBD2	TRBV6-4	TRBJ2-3	TGTGCCAGCAGTGAGGCTAGCGGGAGCACAGATACGCAGTATTTT	CASSEASGSTDTQYF
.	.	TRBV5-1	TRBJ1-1	TGCGCCAGCAGCACCGGCGGGGGGAAGAACACTGAAGCTTTCTTT	CASSTGGGKNTEAFF
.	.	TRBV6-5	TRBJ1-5	TGTGCCAGTGAAGGACAGTATAGCAATCAGCCCCAGCATTTT	CASEGQYSNQPQHF
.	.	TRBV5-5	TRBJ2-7	TGTGCCAGCAGCCGGGATGTGGGACTTCTCTACGAGCAGTACTTC	CASSRDVGLLYEQYF
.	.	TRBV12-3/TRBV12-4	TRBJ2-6	TGTGCCAGCAGCCTCTCTGGGGCCAACGTCCTGACTTTC	CASSLSGANVLTF
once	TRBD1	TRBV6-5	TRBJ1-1	TGTGCCAGCAGTTACCACAGGGGGTCAGGAACTGAAGCTTTCTTT	CASSYHRGSGTEAFF
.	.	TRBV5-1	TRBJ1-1	TGCGCCAGCAGCAATGAGGGGGTTATGAACACTGAAGCTTTCTTT	CASSNEGVMNTEAFF
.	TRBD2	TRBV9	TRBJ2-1	TGTGCCAGCAGCCCTAGCGGGGGGGCCAATGAGCAGTTCTTC	CASSPSGGANEQFF
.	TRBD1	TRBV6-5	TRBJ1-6	TGTGCCAGCAGTCACCGGGACAGGGATTCACCCCTCCACTTT	CASSHRDRDSPLHF
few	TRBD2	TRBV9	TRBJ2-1	TGTGCCAGCAGCGCGGGACTAGGTTCCTACAATGAGCAGTTCTTC	CASSAGLGSYNEQFF
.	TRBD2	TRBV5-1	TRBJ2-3	TGCGCCAGCAGAAAGACTAGCGGGGGCCTTCTAGATACGCAGTATTTT	CASRKTSGGLLDTQYF
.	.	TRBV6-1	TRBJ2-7	TGTGCCAGCAGTGAAGGCAGCTCCTACGAGCAGTACTTC	CASSEGSSYEQYF